This T cell receptor (beta chain) was captured in a study of shared clonotypes between healthy human individuals. Study at large: Each donor contributed plates that comprised three CD4 naive, three CD4 memory, two CD8 naive and one CD8 memory. Study-level results: It was observed that roughly 5% of naive CD4 clonotypes were shared across several donors. The rarefaction results pointed to incomplete sorted-subset sequencing despite large depth.

The method was immunoSEQ multiplex PCR; TCRdb's version includes in-frame clones alone and lacks a portion of them. There are about 2.2 million clones in the sample; just under 95% occur only once, and around 1.8% lies in the top ten. CDR1 and CDR2 (germline): MNHEY, SVGAGI. The V gene end was trimmed by 6 bases and the J gene end by 6 bases; junction bases not matched to a gene: 12. CDR3 size: 15 residues. Naive CD8 cells lacked CD45RO, underwent positive selection for CCR7 and left out terminally differentiated effector memory CD45RA+ cells. Donors comprised only Caucasian adults living in Nashville, Tennessee. A remark on this clone: Its antigen is not identified.

Sequencing input: naive CD8+ T cells from PBMCs. This chain links TRBV6-5 with TRBJ2-3; 7 bases are a match to TRBD2. The sequence was obtained from a man younger than 35 in good health. Some clones in this sample may be carry-over from other donors' samples. The CDR3, as DNA: TGTGCCAGCAGCCCCGTGAGCGGGACCGTGGATACGCAGTATTTT. This sequence encodes CASSPVSGTVDTQYF.